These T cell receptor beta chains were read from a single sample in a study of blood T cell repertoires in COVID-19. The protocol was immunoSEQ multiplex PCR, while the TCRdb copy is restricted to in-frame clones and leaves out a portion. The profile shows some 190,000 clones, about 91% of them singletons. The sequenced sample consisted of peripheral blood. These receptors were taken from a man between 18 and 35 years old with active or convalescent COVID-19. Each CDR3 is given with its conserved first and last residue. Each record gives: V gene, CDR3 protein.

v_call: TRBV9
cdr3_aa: CASSVGAGMYMNTEAFF

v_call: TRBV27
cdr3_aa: CASSLWGHEGFQETQYF

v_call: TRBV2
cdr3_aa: CASSPPRGLSAKNIQYF

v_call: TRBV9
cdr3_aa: CASSVSMRAGNTDTQYF

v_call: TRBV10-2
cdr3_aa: CASSESRGRNTEAFF

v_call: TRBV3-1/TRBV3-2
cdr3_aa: CASSARLVFSTDTQYF

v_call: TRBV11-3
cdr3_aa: CASSPRGQAMETQYF

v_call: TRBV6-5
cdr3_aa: CASRVERVSNQPQHF

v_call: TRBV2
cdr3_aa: CASSEQGASPLHF

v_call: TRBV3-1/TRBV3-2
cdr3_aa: CASSPQLNQNTEAFF

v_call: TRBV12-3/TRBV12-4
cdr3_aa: CASRTNSYEQYF

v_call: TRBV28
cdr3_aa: CASAIRAYEQYF

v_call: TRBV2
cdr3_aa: CASGVEARASGNTIYF

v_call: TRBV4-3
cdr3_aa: CASSQGATGPDTQYF

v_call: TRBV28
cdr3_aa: CASSLPLGQGESYEQYF

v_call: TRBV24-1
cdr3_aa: CATSDPGGREQYF

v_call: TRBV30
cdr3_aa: CAWSARRVLMNTEAFF

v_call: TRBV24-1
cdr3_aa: CATSGFGAGRAQADTQYF

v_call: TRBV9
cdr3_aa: CASSAGVMNTEAFF

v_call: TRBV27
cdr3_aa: CASSFIIQGGYNSPLHF

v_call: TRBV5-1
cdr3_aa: CASSNPDRPDYGYTF

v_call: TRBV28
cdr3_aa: CASTNRLAGVGEQFF

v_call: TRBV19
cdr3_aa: CASSIDGQNTEAFF

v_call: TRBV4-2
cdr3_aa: CASSQGDRSWGYTF

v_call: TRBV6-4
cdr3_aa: CASSDGGGVQPQHF

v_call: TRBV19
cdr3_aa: CASSRIQGAGNTEAFF

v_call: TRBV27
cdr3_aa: CASGRVADSPLHF

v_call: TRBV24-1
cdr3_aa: CATRDSRAGELFF

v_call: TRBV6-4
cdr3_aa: CASSIGPGTEAFF

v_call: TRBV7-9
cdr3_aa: CASTPTGNHYNEQFF

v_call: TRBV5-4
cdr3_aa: CASSSATPGSYEQYF

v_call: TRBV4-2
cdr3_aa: CASSPTQSPSQPQHF

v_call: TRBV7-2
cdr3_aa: CASSSSGGLRYEQYF

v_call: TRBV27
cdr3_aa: CASSLWGTVSYNEQFF

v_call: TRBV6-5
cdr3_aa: CASSISGRGDYGYTF

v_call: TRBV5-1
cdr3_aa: CASSPETGYNSPLHF

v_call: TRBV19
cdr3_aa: CASSISVNTEAFF

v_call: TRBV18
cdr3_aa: CASSSGQGPSSNQPQHF

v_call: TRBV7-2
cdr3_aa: CASSYSGRAGDTQYF

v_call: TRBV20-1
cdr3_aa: CSASLLLGQRNQPQHF

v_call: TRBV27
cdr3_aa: CASSLGGAGGYTF

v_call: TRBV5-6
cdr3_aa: CASSLISEETQYF

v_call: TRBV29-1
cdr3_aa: CSARHTGILNTEAFF

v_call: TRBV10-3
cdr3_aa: CAISESASGRGSGETQYF

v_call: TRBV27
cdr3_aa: CASSLSGRSYEQYF

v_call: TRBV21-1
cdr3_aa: CASSLPRQASSYNSPLHF

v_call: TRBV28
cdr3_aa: CASLPQGLGTEAFF